Sequencing of this T cell receptor beta chain was carried out in a study of molecular identifiers for immune sequencing clone quantification. Study-level results: Barcode-sharing identical TCR molecules could underestimate highly expanded clone sizes.

Worth noting for this clonotype: Antigen unknown.

CDR3 length: 13 amino acids. Trimming left V 1 base short and J 10 bases short, with 14 bases between. CDR1 GTSNPN and CDR2 SVGIG come from the germline V gene (reference sequence). Each CDR3 protein is one row after TCRdb ran MiXCR on the PCR reads. The table shows about 630,000 distinct CDR3 sequences, with approximately 24% occurring only once. The sequencing input was naive CD8+ T cells from blood, with Jurkat cell RNA spiked in. Subset given: FACS-sorted CD8+CD4-CCR7+CD45RA+ naive T cells. The genes are TRBV30 and TRBJ2-1; possibly TRBD1 for D (6 bases). This receptor was obtained from a human donor in good health. Some libraries in this study had Jurkat cell RNA spiked in. CDR3 DNA sequence: TGTGCCTGGAGTGCCATTGGTGGGACAGAGCAGTTCTTC. Encoded protein: CAWSAIGGTEQFF.